The 27 T cell receptor beta chains below were found in one sample sequenced in a study of cytomegalovirus exposure and HLA in healthy donors. In the PCR, 60 Vbeta and 13 Jbeta primers were used. The assay was immunoSEQ multiplex PCR, and TCRdb's table has in-frame clones only and misses some. The table lists approximately 110,000 clones, roughly 15% of them singletons, with approximately 0.8% in the top ten. The sequencing input was PBMCs. The receptor source for this set is a female donor in good health and CMV-seronegative.

The chain carries TRBV12-5 and TRBJ2-3; D might be TRBD1 (5 bases). Germline V gives CDR1 LGHNT, CDR2 FRNRAP. This CDR3 region has 14 residues. Trimming took off 5 bases at V and 2 bases at J, with 11 bases between the two ends. CDR3 DNA sequence: TGTGCTAGTGGTCCCCCAGGGTTCACAGATACGCAGTATTTT. Translating it yields CASGPPGFTDTQYF. The whole variable domain, remainder taken from reference TRBV12-5 and TRBJ2-3, is DARVTQTPRHKVTEMGQEVTMRCQPILGHNTVFWYRQTMMQGLELLAYFRNRAPLDDSGMPKDRFSAEMPDATLATLKIQPSEPRDSAVYFCASGPPGFTDTQYFGPGTRLTVL.

This clone was observed a few times. The chain links TRBV9 to TRBJ2-5; D call uncertain. V was shortened by 0 bases and J by 1 base, with 4 bases between the two germline ends. The CDR3 spans 13 residues. From germline, CDR1 is SGDLS and CDR2 YYNGEE. The DNA for the CDR3 is TGTGCCAGCAGCGTAGACTCCCAAGAGACCCAGTACTTC. As protein: CASSVDSQETQYF. The variable domain in full, with the rest retrieved from reference TRBV9 and TRBJ2-5, is DSGVTQTPKHLITATGQRVTLRCSPRSGDLSVYWYQQSLDQGLQFLIQYYNGEERAKGNILERFSAQQFPDLHSELNLSSLELGDSALYFCASSVDSQETQYFGPGTRLLVL.

The gene calls are TRBV6-1 and TRBJ1-1; D remains ambiguous. Trimming shortened V by 4 bases and J by 2 bases, and 11 bases separated the two germline ends. CDR3 length equals 14 residues. CDR1 is MNHNS, CDR2 SASEGT, per germline. CDR3 DNA: TGTGCCAGCAGTGTTGGCAGACTAAACACTGAAGCTTTCTTT. It yields the protein CASSVGRLNTEAFF.

The sample holds a few counts of this clone. V is TRBV5-1 and J is TRBJ1-4; possibly TRBD1 for D (5 bases). Trimming shortened V by 4 bases and J by 4 bases, and 14 bases separated the two germline ends. Germline lookup yields CDR1 SGHRS and CDR2 YFSETQ. This CDR3 is 15 amino acids long. The CDR3 reads CASSEFGTVNEKLFF. The CDR3, as DNA: TGCGCCAGCAGCGAGTTCGGGACTGTTAATGAAAAACTGTTTTTT.

The rearrangement joins TRBV5-1 to TRBJ2-7; 8 bases are shared with TRBD1. The J segment lost 4 bases and the V segment lost 1 base, leaving 7 bases of the junction unmatched. The CDR3 runs 15 residues. Germline assignment: CDR1 SGHRS and CDR2 YFSETQ. CDR3 sequence reads: CASSLTRGQGYEQYF. As DNA, the CDR3 is TGCGCCAGCAGCTTGACCAGGGGGCAAGGATACGAGCAGTACTTC.

The chain joins TRBV7-9 to TRBJ1-1; TRBD1 aligns across 7 bases. CDR1 and CDR2 (germline): SEHNR, FQNEAQ (reference sequence). There are 15 residues in the CDR3. The J segment lost 4 bases and the V segment lost 1 base, leaving 6 bases of the junction unmatched. CDR3 bases: TGTGCCAGCAGCTTAGACAGGGGTCCCGGCACTGAAGCTTTCTTT. Amino acid sequence: CASSLDRGPGTEAFF.

The CDR3 reads CASSSTGSSYEQYF. The CDR3 DNA reads as TGCGCCAGCAGCTCGACGGGTAGCTCCTACGAGCAGTACTTC. The gene calls are TRBV5-1 and TRBJ2-7; no definite D call. Trimming shortened V by 3 bases and J by 0 bases, and 10 bases separated the two germline ends. Germline CDR1 SGHRS, CDR2 YFSETQ. The CDR3 spans 14 residues.

In this sample, this clone turned up a few times. The J gene is TRBJ2-3, the V gene TRBV5-6; tentative D call: TRBD2 (6 bases). The CDR3 runs to 16 residues. V lost 4 bases, J lost 0 bases, and 15 bases lay in between. The V gene's germline CDR1 is SGHDT and CDR2 YYEEEE. The CDR3 nucleotides are TGTGCCAGCAGCCCCGATCTAGCGTCAAGCACAGATACGCAGTATTTT. It is translated as CASSPDLASSTDTQYF.

The V and J genes are TRBV11-2 and TRBJ2-7; D remains ambiguous. The CDR3 contains 14 residues. CDR1 and CDR2 from the germline V gene are SGHAT and FQNNGV. V was trimmed by 1 base and J by 3 bases, leaving 10 bases between them. CDR3 protein: CASSLGPTDYEQYF. The CDR3 DNA is TGTGCCAGCAGCTTAGGGCCGACTGACTACGAGCAGTACTTC.

This clone was observed a handful of times. The chain uses TRBV5-6 and TRBJ1-2, with D possibly being TRBD1 (6 bases). Trimming removed 4 bases from V and 5 bases from J, with 21 bases in between. The germline V gene encodes CDR1 SGHDT and CDR2 YYEEEE. This CDR3 contains 16 residues. The CDR3 DNA reads TGTGCCAGCAGCAAAGAACAGGGAAGGGGGGGTTATGGCTACACCTTC. It specifies CASSKEQGRGGYGYTF.

This clone was counted only a few times. The V call is TRBV4-3, the J call TRBJ1-2, with 9 bases lining up with TRBD1. The CDR3 extends over 14 amino acids. The germline V gene has CDR1 LGHNA and CDR2 YSLEER. J was trimmed by 8 bases and V by 3 bases; bases with no gene match: 7. Written as DNA, the CDR3 is TGCGCCAGCAGCCACGCCGGGACAGGGAACGGCTACACCTTC. Translation gives CASSHAGTGNGYTF.

The table lists this clone with a few counts. The chain carries TRBV7-2 and TRBJ2-4; possible D gene TRBD1, 7 bases. The CDR3 has 16 amino acids. The V gene's germline CDR1 is SGHTA and CDR2 FQGNSA. Deletions cut 0 bases from V and 9 bases from J, with 18 bases between. As DNA, the CDR3 is TGTGCCAGCAGCTTAGCGTGGGTAGCGGAGGGGGCCATTCAGTACTTC. Encoded protein: CASSLAWVAEGAIQYF.

The chain has TRBV7-6 and TRBJ1-1; unclear D gene. The V gene's germline CDR1 is SGHVS and CDR2 FNYEAQ. This CDR3 is built from 13 residues. The V end was cut by 3 bases, the J end by 1 base, with 6 bases between. In DNA, the CDR3 is TGTGCCAGCAGCTTCCCAGGGAACACTGAAGCTTTCTTT. This translates into CASSFPGNTEAFF.

The V gene is TRBV7-9, the J gene TRBJ2-4, with D possibly being TRBD2 (5 bases). The CDR3 spans 15 residues. The germline V gene encodes CDR1 SEHNR and CDR2 FQNEAQ (reference sequence). V lost 3 bases, J lost 1 base, and 10 bases lay in between. The CDR3 reads CASSLGWEAKNIQYF. Written as DNA, the CDR3 is TGTGCCAGCAGCTTGGGGTGGGAGGCCAAAAACATTCAGTACTTC.

The V and J genes are TRBV6-5 and TRBJ2-5, with D uncertain. Trimming cost V 4 bases and J 0 bases, with 9 bases left between them. Germline V gene data show CDR1 as MNHEY and CDR2 as SVGAGI. The CDR3 consists of 14 residues. The DNA of the CDR3 is TGTGCCAGCAGTTTCACCCGGTACCAAGAGACCCAGTACTTC. It specifies CASSFTRYQETQYF.

This clone was seen a handful of times. This rearrangement joins TRBV27 to TRBJ1-3; D is perhaps TRBD1 (6 bases). The CDR3 length is 16 residues. V lost 0 bases to trimming and J lost 0 bases, with 9 bases between them. Germline V gives CDR1 MNHEY, CDR2 SMNVEV (reference sequence). The CDR3 coding sequence is TGTGCCAGCAGTTTATCGGGGGCCTTCTCTGGAAACACCATATATTTT. It codes for CASSLSGAFSGNTIYF.

This clone was seen more than once but under ten times. The chain employs TRBV28 and TRBJ1-2; 7 nucleotides line up with TRBD1. The CDR3 sequence is 13 residues long. Germline CDR1 and CDR2: MDHEN and SYDVKM. V lost 6 bases to trimming and J lost 6 bases; unmatched junction nucleotides: 7. This CDR3 reads CASSPGGGHGYTF. The CDR3 region has the DNA TGTGCCAGCAGCCCCGGAGGGGGCCATGGCTACACCTTC.

This clone has just a few counts. The rearrangement joins TRBV10-2 to TRBJ2-1, with unresolved D. Germline assignment: CDR1 WSHSY and CDR2 SAAADI. The V end lost 6 bases, the J end lost 4 bases, and 7 bases lay between the germline ends. The CDR3 totals 12 residues. CDR3 sequence (DNA): TGCGCCAGCAGCCCCGAGTACAATGAGCAGTTCTTC. Its translation: CASSPEYNEQFF.

The chain is built from TRBV6-5 and TRBJ1-3; 7 nucleotides line up with TRBD1. Germline-derived CDR1 and CDR2 are MNHEY and SVGAGI. CDR3 length: 15 amino acids. V gave up 0 bases and J gave up 4 bases; unmatched junction bases: 3. The DNA for the CDR3 is TGTGCCAGCAGTTACTCCACAGGGGACGGAAACACCATATATTTT. It encodes CASSYSTGDGNTIYF.

This clone was counted a few times. This sample also contains other DNA sequences that code for the same CDR3. The chain links TRBV29-1 to TRBJ1-1, with 9 bases identical to TRBD1. The CDR3 runs to 13 residues. The ends lost 7 bases at V and 1 base at J; junction bases unmatched: 4. Germline V lookup: CDR1 SQVTM, CDR2 ANQGSEA. CDR3 sequence (DNA): TGCAGCGCCCCGGGACAGGGGAACACTGAAGCTTTCTTT. Encoded protein: CSAPGQGNTEAFF.

This sequence joins TRBV9 and TRBJ2-1; possible D gene TRBD2, 5 bases. This CDR3 is built from 15 residues. Looked up from germline, CDR1 is SGDLS and CDR2 is YYNGEE. Trimming pared 2 bases from V and 5 bases from J, leaving 14 bases between. Here the CDR3 DNA reads TGTGCCAGCAGCGTTTCGGGCGGACTGAACAATGAGCAGTTCTTC. It codes for CASSVSGGLNNEQFF.

This rearrangement joins TRBV5-1 to TRBJ1-2, with D unclear. The germline CDR1 and CDR2 sequences are SGHRS and YFSETQ. The CDR3 covers 14 residues. Between the trimmed V and J ends, which lost 2 bases and 6 bases, there was a span of 14 bases. DNA of the CDR3: TGCGCCAGCAGCTTAGAACGGGGTAATCATGGCTACACCTTC. This codes for CASSLERGNHGYTF.

The V gene is TRBV5-1, the J gene TRBJ1-1; 7 positions match TRBD1. The CDR3 loop spans 14 amino acids. Germline CDR1 reads SGHRS; CDR2 reads YFSETQ. J was trimmed by 6 bases and V by 3 bases; bases with no gene match: 8. CDR3 residues: CASSSQGSVAEAFF. The CDR3 nucleotides read TGCGCCAGCAGCTCACAGGGGTCCGTAGCTGAAGCTTTCTTT. The complete variable domain, with remaining parts taken from reference TRBV5-1 and TRBJ1-1, reads KAGVTQTPRYLIKTRGQQVTLSCSPISGHRSVSWYQQTPGQGLQFLFEYFSETQRNKGNFPGRFSGRQFSNSRSEMNVSTLELGDSALYLCASSSQGSVAEAFFGQGTRLTVV.

This clone was found a few times. This chain links TRBV10-3 with TRBJ2-2; no firm D call. Deletions cut 0 bases from V and 0 bases from J, with 5 bases between. The CDR3 sequence is 15 residues long. From germline, CDR1 is ENHRY and CDR2 SYGVKD. The CDR3 nucleotides are TGTGCCATCAGTGAGTCATGGCCGAACACCGGGGAGCTGTTTTTT. Residues: CAISESWPNTGELFF.

V is TRBV4-1 and J is TRBJ1-1; possibly TRBD1 for D (5 bases). The ends were cut back, 1 base at V and 8 bases at J, with 8 bases in the middle. The CDR3 has 12 amino acids. From germline, CDR1 is MGHRA and CDR2 YSYEKL. The CDR3 bases are TGCGCCAGCAGCCAAGTGTGGGGCGAAGCTTTCTTT. Residues: CASSQVWGEAFF.

This clone was recorded a few times. The chain joins TRBV4-3 to TRBJ1-6, with a possible D match to TRBD1 (5 bases). CDR3 length equals 17 residues. V lost 4 bases to trimming and J lost 10 bases, with 23 bases between them. CDR1 and CDR2 (germline): LGHNA, YSLEER. The CDR3 nucleotides are TGCGCCAGCAGCCGAGGAACCCCGGGACTTGTAAGCTCACCCCTCCACTTT. This encodes CASSRGTPGLVSSPLHF.

The chain carries TRBV29-1 and TRBJ1-1; 7 bases are a match to TRBD1. The CDR3 is 15 amino acids. Germline V gene sequence: CDR1 SQVTM, CDR2 ANQGSEA. The J segment lost 3 bases and the V segment lost 1 base, leaving 8 bases of the junction unmatched. CDR3 sequence: CSVEVRGLGYTEAFF. In DNA, the CDR3 is TGCAGCGTTGAAGTTAGGGGGCTCGGGTACACTGAAGCTTTCTTT.